These T cell receptor beta chains were read from a single sample in a study of PD-1 blockade in mismatch repair-deficient tumors. Assay used: immunoSEQ multiplex PCR; TCRdb lists only in-frame clones, some missing. The sample has tens of thousands of clones, approximately 78% seen once; the top ten hold less than 6.5%. The source material was peripheral blood, sampled 44 weeks after starting pembrolizumab. Receptor source: an adult with mismatch repair-deficient cancer. Both conserved end residues are part of each CDR3. The D gene is left open where the match is weak. Rows may omit the clone size; those that give it use once, few, many or a size class.

>NA|TRBV7-9|TRBJ2-7|TRBD2
TGTGCCAGCAGGACTAGCAGGAACGAGCAGTACTTC
CASRTSRNEQYF
>once|TRBV5-1|TRBJ1-1|NA
TGCGCCAGCAGCTTGGCCGGGTCGAGGGTCATGAACACTGAAGCTTTCTTT
CASSLAGSRVMNTEAFF
>few|TRBV5-6|TRBJ2-3|NA
TGTGCCAGCAGCTCTTCTTCGGGTACGCAGTATTTT
CASSSSSGTQYF
>NA|TRBV27|TRBJ2-7|NA
TGTGCCAGCAGTTTAGGTGTAGAGCGGGTCGACTACGAGCAGTACTTC
CASSLGVERVDYEQYF
>NA|TRBV5-8|TRBJ1-2|NA
TGTGCCAGCAGCTTGGGTCAGGGCCAAGGCTATGGCTACACCTTC
CASSLGQGQGYGYTF
>NA|TRBV11-2|TRBJ1-1|TRBD1
TGTGCCAGCAGCGAGGGGGCGCAGTTCGCTGAAGCTTTCTTT
CASSEGAQFAEAFF
>NA|TRBV6-1|TRBJ2-5|NA
TGTGCCAGCAGTGAACCGACTAGAGAGACCCAGTACTTC
CASSEPTRETQYF
>NA|TRBV6-1|TRBJ2-1|TRBD2
TGTGCCAGCAATACCGGGACTAGTTTCAATGAGCAGTTCTTC
CASNTGTSFNEQFF
>NA|TRBV27|TRBJ1-1|NA
TGTGCCAGCCACGGCGGAGTTAGTCAAGCTTTCTTT
CASHGGVSQAFF
>NA|TRBV9|TRBJ2-1|TRBD1
TGTGCCAGCAGCGCCACAGGGGCTCGGATGAATGAGCAGTTCTTC
CASSATGARMNEQFF
>NA|TRBV7-9|TRBJ2-1|TRBD2
TGTGCCAGCTCGGCTAGCGGGAGTGGGTCGTGGAATGAGCAGTTCTTC
CASSASGSGSWNEQFF
>NA|TRBV7-3|TRBJ2-6|NA
TGTGCCAGCAGCTTCAGACCCACCTCTGGGGCCAACGTCCTGACTTTC
CASSFRPTSGANVLTF
>NA|TRBV11-3|TRBJ2-2|NA
TGTGCCAGCAGGTTTGAAACTAACACCGGGGAGCTGTTTTTT
CASRFETNTGELFF
>NA|TRBV19|TRBJ1-5|NA
TGTGCCAGTAGTATTCCCATCGATCTATCAGGGAGGGAGCCCCAGCATTTT
CASSIPIDLSGREPQHF
>NA|TRBV9|TRBJ2-1|TRBD1
TGTGCCAGCAGCGGGGACAGGGGGCGCAATGAGCAGTTCTTC
CASSGDRGRNEQFF
>NA|TRBV11-2|TRBJ1-2|NA
TGTGCCAGCAGCTTAGACCGATCCACCTATGGCTACACCTTC
CASSLDRSTYGYTF
>NA|TRBV9|TRBJ2-5|NA
TGTGCCAGCAGCGTAAGGCAGGGGTCGGAGACCCAGTACTTC
CASSVRQGSETQYF
>NA|TRBV5-1|TRBJ1-1|TRBD1
TGCGCCAGCAGCCCAGGGACAGGGGACACTGAAGCTTTCTTT
CASSPGTGDTEAFF
>once|TRBV19|TRBJ2-3|NA
TGTGCCAGTAGTTCCCGGGGACTGTTAATTTTGACGCAGTATTTT
CASSSRGLLILTQYF
>once|TRBV21-1|TRBJ2-1|NA
TGTGCCAGCACAAGCAATTACAATGAGCAGTTCTTC
CASTSNYNEQFF
>NA|TRBV5-1|TRBJ2-3|NA
TGCGCCAGCAGCTCATACTACCCGGATACGCAGTATTTT
CASSSYYPDTQYF
>NA|TRBV7-2|TRBJ2-5|NA
TGTGCCAGCGCTGTAAGGGCGGGGCCTCAAGAGACCCAGTACTTC
CASAVRAGPQETQYF
>NA|TRBV6-5|TRBJ2-2|NA
TGTGCCAGCAGCCTCCGGGAACCCACCGGGGAGCTGTTTTTT
CASSLREPTGELFF
>NA|TRBV11-3|TRBJ2-1|TRBD2
TGTGCCAGCAGCTTAGAGGGACTAGCGGGAGATGAGCAGTTCTTC
CASSLEGLAGDEQFF
>NA|TRBV6-1|TRBJ1-4|NA
TGTGCCAGCAGTGAAGGAAAACTGTTTTTT
CASSEGKLFF
>once|TRBV28|TRBJ1-2|TRBD1
TGTGCCAGCAGTTTTATGGACAGGGACGACTATGGCTACACCTTC
CASSFMDRDDYGYTF
>NA|TRBV2|TRBJ2-1|NA
TGTGCCAGCAGTGAAAGACAGGACGGGGGGCAGTTCTTC
CASSERQDGGQFF
>NA|TRBV7-9|TRBJ1-3|NA
TGTGCCAGCAGCCTAGACAGAAACACCATATATTTT
CASSLDRNTIYF
>NA|TRBV29-1|TRBJ1-1|TRBD1
TGCAGCGTCCAACTCGGACAGGGATATTCACTTGGAGCTTTCTTT
CSVQLGQGYSLGAFF
>NA|TRBV7-9|TRBJ2-7|TRBD2
TGTGCCAGCAGCTTAGCAGAAGCGGGAGGTTTAAACGAGCAGTACTTC
CASSLAEAGGLNEQYF